This passage covers 13 T cell receptor beta chains from one sample sequenced in a study of response to subunit inactivated influenza vaccine. Via MiXCR, TCRdb re-called the RT-PCR reads, giving one row per CDR3 protein. The sample includes about 520,000 distinct CDR3 sequences, 25% of them seen just once. Sample: CD4+ T cells sorted from PBMCs, taken more than 4 days after vaccination. These receptors all come from a middle-aged man who received an inactivated influenza vaccine.

The chain links TRBV7-2 to TRBJ2-7; no clear D gene. V was cut by 1 base and J by 4 bases, with 11 bases left in between. Germline V gene data show CDR1 as SGHTA and CDR2 as FQGNSA. The CDR3 is 14 residues long. CDR3 DNA: TGTGCCAGCAGCTTAGATAGGTTTCCTTACGAGCAGTACTTC. Translating it yields CASSLDRFPYEQYF.

The V gene is TRBV7-8, the J gene TRBJ1-4; D gene ambiguous. The germline gives CDR1 SGHVS, CDR2 FQNEAQ. CDR3 length: 17 residues. V lost 5 bases to trimming and J lost 0 bases, with 16 bases between them. The CDR3 nucleotides are TGTGCCAGCAGCCGAACGTTCTGGGGTGCAACTAATGAAAAACTGTTTTTT. Translation gives CASSRTFWGATNEKLFF.

This clonotype was counted only a few times. The rearrangement uses TRBV12-3 or TRBV12-4 and TRBJ1-1; weak D call: TRBD1 (5 bases). CDR3 length: 14 residues. The ends were cut back, 3 bases at V and 2 bases at J, with 10 bases in the middle. The CDR3 DNA follows: TGTGCCAGCAGTTTGTACGGGGGTAACACTGAAGCTTTCTTT. Protein product: CASSLYGGNTEAFF.

This clonotype has only a few counts. The chain joins TRBV30 to TRBJ1-4, with TRBD1 matching over 8 bases. Germline V gene data show CDR1 as GTSNPN and CDR2 as SVGIG (reference sequence). J gave up 8 bases and V 4 bases, and 9 bases lay outside the gene matches. The CDR3 runs 14 residues. CDR3 loop: CAWTRQGKREKLFF. CDR3 sequence (DNA): TGTGCCTGGACGAGACAGGGGAAGCGAGAAAAACTGTTTTTT.

This rearrangement joins TRBV27 to TRBJ1-2, with TRBD1 matching over 9 bases. J lost 2 bases, V lost 7 bases, and 11 bases had no gene match. CDR3 length: 16 amino acids. CDR1 is MNHEY and CDR2 is SMNVEV in the germline V gene (reference sequence). CDR3 amino acids: CASNSGTGNPNYGYTF. The DNA of the CDR3 is TGTGCCAGCAACTCTGGGACAGGGAATCCCAACTATGGCTACACCTTC.

This clonotype was seen more than once but under ten times. The gene calls are TRBV24-1 and TRBJ2-5; a weak D match, TRBD1 (5 bases). This CDR3 is 14 amino acids long. The germline V gene encodes CDR1 KGHDR and CDR2 SFDVKD. With 2 bases removed from V and 5 bases from J, the gap between germline ends came to 11 bases. The CDR3 DNA sequence: TGTGCCACCAGTGATTCGCAGGGTTCCGAGACCCAGTACTTC. Protein sequence: CATSDSQGSETQYF.

Only one count was recorded for this clonotype. The V call is TRBV6-5, the J call TRBJ2-7, with D uncertain. The germline V gene encodes CDR1 MNHEY and CDR2 SVGAGI. The CDR3 consists of 16 residues. The V end was cut by 4 bases, the J end by 4 bases, with 20 bases between. CDR3 in amino acids: CASSSQSTYVGYEQYF. The DNA for the CDR3 is TGTGCCAGCAGTTCCCAATCCACGTACGTAGGGTACGAGCAGTACTTC.

The chain combines TRBV29-1 with TRBJ2-2, with D possibly TRBD2 on 6 matching bases. Germline V lookup: CDR1 SQVTM, CDR2 ANQGSEA. The CDR3 is 14 residues long. V lost 6 bases and J 0 bases, leaving 11 bases between the germline ends. The CDR3 nucleotides read TGCAGCGTCGGAGTAGCGGCGAACACCGGGGAGCTGTTTTTT. Protein product: CSVGVAANTGELFF.

The chain carries TRBV4-1 and TRBJ2-5; 8 nucleotides match TRBD1. The CDR3 is 20 residues long. Trimming removed 0 bases from V and 0 bases from J; junction bases left unmatched: 15. CDR1 is MGHRA, CDR2 YSYEKL, per germline. The CDR3 DNA sequence: TGCGCCAGCAGCCAAGACCAACTAACCCCGGGACAGGAGTACCAAGAGACCCAGTACTTC. Residues: CASSQDQLTPGQEYQETQYF.

This clonotype was seen repeatedly, ten times or more. V and J are TRBV10-3 and TRBJ2-2; 8 bases are a match to TRBD2. Looked up from germline, CDR1 is ENHRY and CDR2 is SYGVKD. The V gene end was trimmed by 1 base and the J gene end by 0 bases; junction bases not matched to a gene: 7. The CDR3 has 18 amino acids. CDR3 in amino acids: CAISEWGVAGTNTGELFF. As DNA, the CDR3 is TGTGCCATCAGTGAGTGGGGGGTAGCGGGGACGAACACCGGGGAGCTGTTTTTT.

The chain carries TRBV20-1 and TRBJ2-1, with TRBD2 identical over 8 bases. Germline CDR1 DFQATT, CDR2 SNEGSKA (reference sequence). With 1 base clipped from V and 0 bases from J, the junction kept 11 bases outside the gene matches. This CDR3 region has 18 residues. The CDR3 is CSARAGRLASSSYNEQFF. The CDR3 nucleotides read TGCAGTGCTAGAGCCGGAAGACTAGCGAGTAGCTCCTACAATGAGCAGTTCTTC.

The chain combines TRBV7-2 with TRBJ2-1, with 13 bases lining up with TRBD2. This CDR3 comprises 16 residues. Trimming took 5 bases from V and 6 from J; bases not matched to a gene: 7. CDR1 SGHTA and CDR2 FQGNSA come from the germline V gene. The CDR3 sequence is CASSLMGLAGINEQFF. The CDR3 bases are TGTGCCAGCAGCCTAATGGGACTAGCGGGGATCAATGAGCAGTTCTTC.

This clonotype was counted a few times. This chain connects TRBV20-1 to TRBJ1-2, with D perhaps TRBD1 (5 bases). The germline V gene has CDR1 DFQATT and CDR2 SNEGSKA (reference sequence). The V and J ends lost 6 bases and 4 bases respectively, with 12 bases between them. The CDR3 is made up of 12 amino acids. CDR3 amino acids: CSAPQGGYGYTF. CDR3 sequence (DNA): TGCAGTGCGCCTCAGGGAGGCTATGGCTACACCTTC.